This TCR beta chain was recovered during a study of control samples from healthy donors and cancer patients. CDR1 and CDR2 from the germline V gene are SGHTA and FQGTGA. This CDR3 is 13 amino acids long. V lost 6 bases, J lost 1 base, and 8 bases lay in between. Only in-frame clones appear in the TCRdb table, and some are missing; sequencing was by immunoSEQ multiplex PCR. The sample has approximately 160,000 clones, roughly 94% seen once. The sequence was obtained from a woman between 18 and 29 years old in good health. This chain links TRBV7-3 with TRBJ2-3, with TRBD1 as a possible D gene (6 bases). Sample: blood. The CDR3 spells CASSRQGTDTQYF. The DNA for the CDR3 is TGTGCCAGCAGTAGACAGGGCACAGATACGCAGTATTTT.